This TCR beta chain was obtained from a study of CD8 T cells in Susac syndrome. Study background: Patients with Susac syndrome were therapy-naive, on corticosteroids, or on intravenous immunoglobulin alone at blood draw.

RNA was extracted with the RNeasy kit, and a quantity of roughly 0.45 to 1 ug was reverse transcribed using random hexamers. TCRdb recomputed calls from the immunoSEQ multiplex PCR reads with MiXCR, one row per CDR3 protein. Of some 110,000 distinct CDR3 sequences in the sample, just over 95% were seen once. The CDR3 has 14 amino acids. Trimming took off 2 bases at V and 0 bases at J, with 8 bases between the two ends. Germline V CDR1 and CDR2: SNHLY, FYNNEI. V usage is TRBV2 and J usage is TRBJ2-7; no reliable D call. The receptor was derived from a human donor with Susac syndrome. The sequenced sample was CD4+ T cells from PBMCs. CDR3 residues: CASSELHTSYEQYF. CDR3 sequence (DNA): TGTGCCAGCAGTGAACTTCACACCTCCTACGAGCAGTACTTC.